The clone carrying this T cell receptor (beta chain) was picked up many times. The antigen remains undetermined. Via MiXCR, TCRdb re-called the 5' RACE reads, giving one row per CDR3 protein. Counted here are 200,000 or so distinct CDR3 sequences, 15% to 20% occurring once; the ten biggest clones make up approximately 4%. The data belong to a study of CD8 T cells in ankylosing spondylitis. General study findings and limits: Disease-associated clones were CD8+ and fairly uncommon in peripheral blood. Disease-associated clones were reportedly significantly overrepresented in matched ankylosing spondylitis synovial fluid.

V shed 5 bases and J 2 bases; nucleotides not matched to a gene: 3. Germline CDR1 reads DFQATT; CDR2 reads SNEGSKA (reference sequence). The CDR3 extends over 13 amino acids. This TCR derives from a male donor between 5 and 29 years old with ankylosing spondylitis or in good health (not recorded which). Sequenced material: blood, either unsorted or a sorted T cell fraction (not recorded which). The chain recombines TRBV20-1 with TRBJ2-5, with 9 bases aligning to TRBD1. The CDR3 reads CSAGTGRQETQYF. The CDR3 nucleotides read TGCAGTGCTGGGACAGGGCGTCAAGAGACCCAGTACTTC.